Ten or more counts support the clone carrying this T cell receptor (beta chain). This entry is derived from a study of T cells in Graves' hyperthyroidism and ophthalmopathy. This CDR3 is 12 amino acids long. Germline CDR1 and CDR2: SGHTA and FQGNSA. Trimming stripped 5 bases from V and 5 bases from J, with 9 bases between. Enrolled ophthalmopathy patients presented with a Clinical Activity Score of at least 3, a NOSPECS grade of at least 4, and disease duration under 3 months. Amplified TCR beta CDR3 regions derived from RNA transcripts. Carried out on the TCR CDR3, a first-round RT-PCR used the HTBI primer set. TCRdb ran MiXCR on the multiplex PCR reads and lists one entry per CDR3 protein. Of around 600,000 distinct CDR3 sequences listed, approximately 15% are singletons.

The material sequenced was blood. The V call is TRBV7-2, the J call TRBJ1-2; D perhaps matches TRBD1 (5 bases). The clonotype was recovered from a woman between 50 and 59 years old with Graves' ophthalmopathy. The CDR3 DNA follows: TGTGCCAGCAGCATCCAGGGATATGGCTACACCTTC. This translates into CASSIQGYGYTF.